The sequence of this TCR beta chain was determined in a study of T cell changes during pregnancy in multiple sclerosis. Deletions cut 2 bases from V and 1 base from J, with 18 bases between. There are 19 residues in the CDR3. Germline V gene sequence: CDR1 SGHVS, CDR2 FQNEAQ. The data were produced by immunoSEQ multiplex PCR, yet TCRdb's version contains in-frame clones alone and is incomplete. Seen here are over 45,000 clones, around nine tenths observed once, and the top ten hold 2.2%. The receptor's source is a female donor in good health, enrolled as a control in a pregnancy study. The chain recombines TRBV7-8 with TRBJ2-6; D might be TRBD1 (5 bases). Here the sequenced sample was peripheral blood, taken in the first trimester of pregnancy. The CDR3 bases are TGTGCCAGCAGCTTACTTAGCAGGACACAGTTGTCTGGGGCCAACGTCCTGACTTTC. Its protein is CASSLLSRTQLSGANVLTF.